The entry below gives a single T cell receptor beta chain sequence along with its context. Germline assignment: CDR1 SGHTA and CDR2 FQGNSA. The CDR3 extends over 13 amino acids. Germline trimming cut 5 bases from V and 4 bases from J; bases unmatched to any gene: 4. The second PCR ran about 6 to 12 cycles with a sample-barcoded 5' primer and J-beta primers. Each CDR3 protein is one row after TCRdb ran MiXCR on the 5' RACE reads. This table has about 570,000 distinct CDR3 sequences, 25% to 30% appearing once. These data originate in a study of blood T cells in healthy people across ages. Sequencing input: blood. This sequence originates from a woman aged 65 to 85 in good health. This rearrangement joins TRBV7-2 to TRBJ1-2, with 7 bases matching TRBD1. The CDR3 DNA sequence: TGTGCCAGCAGCCTGACAGGGCGCTATGGCTACACCTTC. As protein: CASSLTGRYGYTF.